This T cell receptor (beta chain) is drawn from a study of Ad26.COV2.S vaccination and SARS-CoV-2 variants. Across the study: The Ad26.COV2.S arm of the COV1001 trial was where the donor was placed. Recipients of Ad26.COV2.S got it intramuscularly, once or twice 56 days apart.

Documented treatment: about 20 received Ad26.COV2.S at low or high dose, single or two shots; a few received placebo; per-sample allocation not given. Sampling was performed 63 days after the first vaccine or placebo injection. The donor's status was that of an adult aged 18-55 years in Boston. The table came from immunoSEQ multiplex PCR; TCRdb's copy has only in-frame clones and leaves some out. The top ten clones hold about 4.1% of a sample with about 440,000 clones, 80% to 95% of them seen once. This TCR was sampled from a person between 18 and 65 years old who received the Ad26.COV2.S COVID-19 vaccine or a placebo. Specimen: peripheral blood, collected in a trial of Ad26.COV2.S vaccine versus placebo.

The CDR3 DNA sequence: TGTGCCAGCAGTTTATCGGGGCTAGCGGGAGCCTATGAGCAGTTCTTC. It encodes CASSLSGLAGAYEQFF. The V gene is TRBV27, the J gene TRBJ2-1, with TRBD2 matching over 10 bases. The ends lost 0 bases at V and 8 bases at J; junction bases unmatched: 7. Germline loops: CDR1 MNHEY, CDR2 SMNVEV (reference sequence). CDR3 size: 16 residues.